The 25 T cell receptor beta chains in this list originate from one sample, sequenced in a study of cytomegalovirus exposure and HLA in healthy donors. 13 Jbeta primers and 60 Vbeta primers were used for the PCR. Profiled with immunoSEQ multiplex PCR; TCRdb holds only in-frame clones, not every one. The table includes some 200,000 clones, about 80% detected once. Specimen: PBMCs. The source of these receptors is a woman aged 40 to 50 in good health and CMV-seronegative.

This chain uses TRBV6-5 with TRBJ1-3, with D possibly matching TRBD1 (6 bases). CDR1 is MNHEY and CDR2 is SVGAGI in the germline V gene. The CDR3 sequence is 16 residues long. The V gene lost 2 bases and the J gene lost 3 bases, with 14 bases spanning the gap. The CDR3 is CASSYTRADSGNTIYF. In DNA form, the CDR3 reads TGTGCCAGCAGTTACACAAGAGCGGACAGTGGAAACACCATATATTTT.

This clone showed up just once. J is TRBJ1-1 and V is TRBV11-2; the D gene is possibly TRBD1 (6 bases). CDR3 length: 14 amino acids. V lost 7 bases and J lost 1, with 13 bases in between. Germline CDR1 reads SGHAT; CDR2 reads FQNNGV. As DNA, the CDR3 is TGTGCCAGCACCCTCGACAGGAAGAACACTGAAGCTTTCTTT. Encoded protein: CASTLDRKNTEAFF.

Regarding this clone: In the same sample, other DNA sequences code for this CDR3. J is TRBJ2-6 and V is TRBV9; D perhaps matches TRBD1 (6 bases). Germline loops: CDR1 SGDLS, CDR2 YYNGEE. This CDR3 contains 21 residues. V was cut by 3 bases and J by 4 bases, with 29 bases left in between. This CDR3 reads CASSGYAPRGTPHSGANVLTF. The CDR3 DNA reads as TGTGCCAGCAGCGGCTACGCCCCCCGAGGGACACCTCACTCCGGGGCCAACGTCCTGACTTTC.

This clone was counted once. The rearrangement links TRBV2 to TRBJ1-1; D unresolved. CDR1 is SNHLY and CDR2 is FYNNEI in the germline V gene. CDR3 length: 15 residues. V was pared by 5 bases and J by 1 base, with 14 bases between. The CDR3 DNA reads TGTGCCAGCAGTCCATGGAGTGGAGGGAACACTGAAGCTTTCTTT. It yields the protein CASSPWSGGNTEAFF.

The chain has TRBV2 and TRBJ2-5, with D possibly being TRBD2 (7 bases). This CDR3 region has 16 residues. V was shortened by 4 bases and J by 0 bases, with 15 bases between the two germline ends. CDR1 is SNHLY and CDR2 is FYNNEI in the germline V gene. The chain's CDR3 is CASSGGGGIHQETQYF. The DNA for the CDR3 is TGTGCCAGCAGTGGAGGGGGGGGAATTCACCAAGAGACCCAGTACTTC.

V is TRBV6-5 and J is TRBJ1-1, with D possibly matching TRBD1 (6 bases). Germline-derived CDR1 and CDR2 are MNHEY and SVGAGI. The germline V and J ends were trimmed by 0 bases and 11 bases, with 16 bases remaining between them. This CDR3 spans 14 amino acids. CDR3 sequence: CASSYSGGQFGAFF. The DNA of the CDR3 is TGTGCCAGCAGTTACTCGGGCGGACAGTTTGGCGCTTTCTTT.

The chain has TRBV30 and TRBJ2-7; TRBD1 aligns across 8 bases. The J segment lost 2 bases and the V segment lost 3 bases, leaving 6 bases of the junction unmatched. This CDR3 contains 14 residues. Germline-derived CDR1 and CDR2 are GTSNPN and SVGIG (reference sequence). In DNA form, the CDR3 reads TGTGCCTGGAGGGGCGTGGACAGGGCCTACGAGCAGTACTTC. Translated: CAWRGVDRAYEQYF.

The V gene is TRBV18, the J gene TRBJ1-1, with TRBD1 matching 7 bases. The CDR3 runs to 15 residues. V shed 3 bases, J shed 7 bases, and the junction held 11 bases outside the gene matches. Germline-derived CDR1 and CDR2 are KGHSH and LQKENI. CDR3 sequence (DNA): TGTGCCAGCTCACCTCGAACAGGGGATCGGAGTGAAGCTTTCTTT. Its translation: CASSPRTGDRSEAFF.

In nucleotides, the CDR3 is TGTGCCAGTAGTCGGCAGGGTGACGCCTACGAGCAGTACTTC. Its translation: CASSRQGDAYEQYF. This chain connects TRBV19 to TRBJ2-7; D perhaps matches TRBD1 (5 bases). V lost 5 bases to trimming and J lost 2 bases, with 13 bases between them. Germline V gene data show CDR1 as LNHDA and CDR2 as SQIVND (reference sequence). CDR3 length: 14 residues. The full variable domain, with the rest looked up from reference TRBV19 and TRBJ2-7, is DGGITQSPKYLFRKEGQNVTLSCEQNLNHDAMYWYRQDPGQGLRLIYYSQIVNDFQKGDIAEGYSVSREKKESFPLTVTSAQKNPTAFYLCASSRQGDAYEQYFGPGTRLTVT.

V is TRBV28 and J is TRBJ2-2, with D uncertain. Trimming left V 1 base short and J 3 bases short, with 3 bases between. In germline, CDR1 is MDHEN, CDR2 SYDVKM. This CDR3 region has 13 residues. CDR3 DNA sequence: TGTGCCAGCAGTTTATCAGACACCGGGGAGCTGTTTTTT. Encoded protein: CASSLSDTGELFF. Full variable domain (remainder filled in from reference TRBV28 and TRBJ2-2): DVKVTQSSRYLVKRTGEKVFLECVQDMDHENMFWYRQDPGLGLRLIYFSYDVKMKEKGDIPEGYSVSREKKERFSLILESASTNQTSMYLCASSLSDTGELFFGEGSRLTVL.

The rearrangement links TRBV28 to TRBJ2-1; 8 bases map to TRBD1. V trimming: 6 bases; J trimming: 4 bases; junction bases outside the gene matches: 14. CDR1 is MDHEN and CDR2 is SYDVKM in the germline V gene. The CDR3 has 17 amino acids. CDR3 bases: TGTGCCAGCAGCCACCGGGGGACAGGCAAGTTGTACAATGAGCAGTTCTTC. Translated, it gives CASSHRGTGKLYNEQFF.

The V and J genes are TRBV5-6 and TRBJ1-2, with D hard to call. Deletions cut 2 bases from V and 1 base from J, with 18 bases between. The CDR3 covers 17 residues. From germline, CDR1 is SGHDT and CDR2 YYEEEE. The CDR3 spells CASSFPPPGDFNYGYTF. The CDR3 bases are TGTGCCAGCAGCTTCCCTCCTCCGGGAGATTTTAACTATGGCTACACCTTC.

The chain couples TRBV6-5 to TRBJ2-1; 9 bases map to TRBD1. Unmatched junction bases numbered 7, after V lost 6 bases and J lost 7 bases. There are 14 residues in the CDR3. Germline CDR1 MNHEY, CDR2 SVGAGI. The CDR3 protein is CASRYTGGGNEQFF. For the CDR3, the DNA is TGTGCCAGCAGGTATACAGGGGGCGGGAATGAGCAGTTCTTC.

The chain recombines TRBV5-6 with TRBJ1-1, with D possibly TRBD1 on 6 matching bases. The CDR3 is made up of 15 amino acids. Germline CDR1 is SGHDT and CDR2 is YYEEEE. The V end was cut by 3 bases, the J end by 1 base, with 13 bases between. CDR3 protein: CASSWGTKRNTEAFF. In DNA form, the CDR3 reads TGTGCCAGCAGCTGGGGGACAAAAAGGAACACTGAAGCTTTCTTT. Variable domain in full (rest from reference TRBV5-6 and TRBJ1-1): DAGVTQSPTHLIKTRGQQVTLRCSPKSGHDTVSWYQQALGQGPQFIFQYYEEEERQRGNFPDRFSGHQFPNYSSELNVNALLLGDSALYLCASSWGTKRNTEAFFGQGTRLTVV.

The chain joins TRBV19 to TRBJ1-1; D not certain. Germline CDR1 and CDR2: LNHDA and SQIVND (reference sequence). This CDR3 has 14 residues. Between the trimmed V and J ends, which lost 2 bases and 5 bases, there was a span of 12 bases. In DNA form, the CDR3 reads TGTGCCAGTAGTATAAGGGCGGGGAAGACTGAAGCTTTCTTT. Amino acid sequence: CASSIRAGKTEAFF.

The J gene is TRBJ2-1, the V gene TRBV29-1; tentatively, D is TRBD1 (5 bases). Looked up from germline, CDR1 is SQVTM and CDR2 is ANQGSEA. V shed 5 bases and J shed 7 bases, with 15 bases lying between them. This CDR3 is built from 13 residues. CDR3 residues: CSVRAGFINEQFF. CDR3 bases: TGCAGCGTTCGCGCAGGGTTTATAAATGAGCAGTTCTTC.

This chain joins TRBV7-2 and TRBJ1-4; D is perhaps TRBD1 (6 bases). Germline V lookup: CDR1 SGHTA, CDR2 FQGNSA. Deletions cut 2 bases from V and 0 bases from J, with 13 bases between. This CDR3 has 17 amino acids. This chain's CDR3 is CASSLSRQVATNEKLFF. As DNA, the CDR3 is TGTGCCAGCAGCTTATCCCGACAGGTTGCAACTAATGAAAAACTGTTTTTT.

This clone was picked up one time. The chain employs TRBV30 and TRBJ1-1; D is unclear. The germline CDR1 and CDR2 sequences are GTSNPN and SVGIG (reference sequence). V was cut by 2 bases and J by 0 bases, with 7 bases left in between. This CDR3 has 13 residues. The CDR3 bases are TGTGCCTGGAGTAACAGCCTGAACACTGAAGCTTTCTTT. This gives the protein CAWSNSLNTEAFF.

This chain links TRBV5-1 with TRBJ2-3; D is possibly TRBD2 (6 bases). The germline V gene encodes CDR1 SGHRS and CDR2 YFSETQ. The V end was cut by 3 bases, the J end by 0 bases, with 14 bases between. The CDR3 loop spans 16 amino acids. The CDR3 sequence: CASSSGDLPSTDTQYF. The CDR3 bases are TGCGCCAGCAGCTCGGGGGATCTCCCTAGCACAGATACGCAGTATTTT.

The chain recombines TRBV10-3 with TRBJ1-6, with D maybe TRBD1 (6 bases). The germline V gene has CDR1 ENHRY and CDR2 SYGVKD. The CDR3 is 16 amino acids. Trimming shortened V by 0 bases and J by 10 bases, and 16 bases separated the two germline ends. The CDR3 sequence is CAISESAPGAGSPLHF. The CDR3 DNA is TGTGCCATCAGTGAGTCGGCTCCAGGGGCCGGATCACCCCTCCACTTT.

This chain joins TRBV10-3 and TRBJ1-2; possibly TRBD1 for D (5 bases). Looked up from germline, CDR1 is ENHRY and CDR2 is SYGVKD. CDR3 length: 14 amino acids. V was clipped by 0 bases and J by 4 bases, with 9 bases between them. This chain's CDR3 is CAISESGGGYGYTF. CDR3 DNA: TGTGCCATCAGTGAGTCCGGGGGGGGCTATGGCTACACCTTC.

The chain has TRBV18 and TRBJ2-2, with TRBD1 as a possible D gene (6 bases). Germline CDR1 KGHSH, CDR2 LQKENI. CDR3 length equals 14 residues. The V end lost 3 bases, the J end lost 3 bases, and 8 bases lay between the germline ends. CDR3 bases: TGTGCCAGCTCACCGAACAGGGACACCGGGGAGCTGTTTTTT. Its protein product is CASSPNRDTGELFF.

CDR3 protein: CASSPRDKGRAFF. Here the CDR3 DNA reads TGTGCCAGTAGTCCAAGGGACAAAGGGCGAGCTTTCTTT. The J gene is TRBJ1-1, the V gene TRBV19; D perhaps matches TRBD1 (6 bases). This CDR3 has 13 amino acids. The V gene's germline CDR1 is LNHDA and CDR2 SQIVND (reference sequence). V lost 5 bases to trimming and J lost 10 bases, with 17 bases between them.

V is TRBV6-5 and J is TRBJ1-5; 7 bases map to TRBD1. J gave up 7 bases and V 2 bases, and 8 bases lay outside the gene matches. This CDR3 has 15 amino acids. Germline-derived CDR1 and CDR2 are MNHEY and SVGAGI. This CDR3 reads CASSYRQGLDQPQHF. The CDR3 coding sequence is TGTGCCAGCAGTTACCGACAGGGACTGGACCAGCCCCAGCATTTT.

The V call is TRBV7-8, the J call TRBJ2-5; maybe TRBD2 (5 bases). CDR1 is SGHVS and CDR2 is FQNEAQ in the germline V gene. The V end lost 3 bases, the J end lost 5 bases, and 10 bases lay between the germline ends. The CDR3 is 13 residues long. The CDR3 nucleotides are TGTGCCAGCAGCTTGAGGGTGGGGGAGACCCAGTACTTC. Translation: CASSLRVGETQYF.